A single sample is the source of the 25 T cell receptor beta chains below, sequenced in a study of blood T cell repertoires in COVID-19. Here immunoSEQ multiplex PCR was the method, and the copy in TCRdb shows in-frame clones only, minus some. The sample yields around 130,000 clones, roughly 90% seen once. The sequenced sample was peripheral blood. These TCRs come from a man aged 55 to 70 with COVID-19, enrolled during active disease.

This clone was counted between two and nine times. The rearrangement joins TRBV28 to TRBJ1-1, with 8 bases that match TRBD1. Germline V gene data show CDR1 as MDHEN and CDR2 as SYDVKM. The CDR3 runs to 15 residues. After removal of 4 bases from V and 4 bases from J, the junction contained 8 bases not matched to a gene. The CDR3 DNA is TGTGCCAGCAGTTCATCCTACAGGGGGGTCACTGAAGCTTTCTTT. This sequence encodes CASSSSYRGVTEAFF.

J is TRBJ2-5 and V is TRBV5-4; 7 bases fit TRBD2. The trim removed 0 bases at V and 5 bases at J, leaving 7 bases unmatched. CDR3 size: 15 residues. The germline CDR1 and CDR2 sequences are SGHNT and YYREEE (reference sequence). The CDR3 DNA reads TGTGCCAGCAGCTTGGAGTGGGAGGGGTATGAGACCCAGTACTTC. Its protein is CASSLEWEGYETQYF.

V usage is TRBV13 and J usage is TRBJ2-7, with D uncertain. The CDR3 is 13 residues long. In germline, CDR1 is PRHDT, CDR2 FYEKMQ (reference sequence). V was trimmed by 0 bases and J by 11 bases, leaving 14 bases between them. The DNA for the CDR3 is TGTGCCAGCAGCTTAGGCCGGAGCTCTGTGGAGTACTTC. This gives the protein CASSLGRSSVEYF.

The chain has TRBV2 and TRBJ1-5, with 8 bases fitting TRBD1. The length of the CDR3 is 15 residues. J gave up 0 bases and V 4 bases, and 2 bases lay outside the gene matches. Germline V CDR1 and CDR2: SNHLY, FYNNEI. This chain's CDR3 is CASSGDRNSNQPQHF. The CDR3 DNA follows: TGTGCCAGCAGTGGGGACAGGAATAGCAATCAGCCCCAGCATTTT.

This chain connects TRBV19 to TRBJ2-7; TRBD1 is a possible D gene (5 bases). Germline lookup yields CDR1 LNHDA and CDR2 SQIVND (reference sequence). The CDR3 extends over 15 amino acids. V was clipped by 8 bases and J by 1 base, with 18 bases between them. For the CDR3, the DNA is TGTGCCAGTCACCGGCAGGGAAAAGAGTCCTACGAGCAGTACTTC. Translated, it gives CASHRQGKESYEQYF.

V and J are TRBV11-2 and TRBJ2-7; a weak D match, TRBD1 (5 bases). The CDR3 sequence is 13 residues long. V was trimmed by 3 bases and J by 3 bases, leaving 9 bases between them. From germline, CDR1 is SGHAT and CDR2 FQNNGV. The CDR3 loop reads CASSFGQGYEQYF. The CDR3 coding sequence is TGTGCCAGCAGCTTCGGGCAGGGCTACGAGCAGTACTTC.

The J gene is TRBJ1-1, the V gene TRBV12-5; D call uncertain. CDR1 and CDR2 (germline): LGHNT, FRNRAP. This CDR3 region has 15 residues. V was shortened by 0 bases and J by 5 bases, with 13 bases between the two germline ends. In DNA form, the CDR3 reads TGTGCTAGTGGTTTGGTACTAAGTCAGACGACTGAAGCTTTCTTT. Its protein product is CASGLVLSQTTEAFF.

V usage is TRBV27 and J usage is TRBJ1-4; 10 positions match TRBD1. This CDR3 is built from 17 residues. The germline V gene encodes CDR1 MNHEY and CDR2 SMNVEV (reference sequence). V lost 5 bases, J lost 1 base, and 7 bases stayed unmatched. The CDR3 loop is CASSRRDRGLTNEKLFF. The CDR3 nucleotides read TGTGCCAGCAGTCGCCGGGACAGGGGACTAACTAATGAAAAACTGTTTTTT.

The chain recombines TRBV28 with TRBJ1-2; D is perhaps TRBD1 (6 bases). CDR3 length equals 13 residues. CDR1 and CDR2 (germline): MDHEN, SYDVKM. Trimming took 6 bases from V and 8 from J, leaving 16 bases between them. This CDR3 is CASSPGGHWGYTF. The CDR3 coding sequence is TGTGCCAGCAGCCCGGGGGGACATTGGGGCTACACCTTC.

The chain uses TRBV5-4 and TRBJ1-2; 7 bases map to TRBD1. Germline V CDR1 and CDR2: SGHNT, YYREEE (reference sequence). The CDR3 consists of 14 residues. The J segment lost 4 bases and the V segment lost 4 bases, leaving 7 bases of the junction unmatched. CDR3 sequence reads: CASSPQGWGYGYTF. CDR3 in DNA: TGTGCCAGCAGCCCACAGGGGTGGGGCTATGGCTACACCTTC.

This chain's CDR3 is CASSKGGPGNQPQHF. CDR3 in DNA: TGTGCCAGCAGTAAAGGGGGTCCGGGCAATCAGCCCCAGCATTTT. The V gene is TRBV27, the J gene TRBJ1-5, with a tentative D call TRBD1 (6 bases). Deletions cut 5 bases from V and 2 bases from J, with 13 bases between. Germline-derived CDR1 and CDR2 are MNHEY and SMNVEV (reference sequence). The CDR3 is 15 residues long.

The chain recombines TRBV3-1 (or the pseudogene TRBV3-2) with TRBJ1-2, with a tentative D call TRBD1 (6 bases). CDR3 length: 13 amino acids. Between the trimmed V and J ends, which lost 1 base and 4 bases, there was a span of 7 bases. CDR1 LGHDT and CDR2 YNNKEL come from the germline V gene (reference sequence). The CDR3: CASSQGTVYGYTF. The CDR3, as DNA: TGTGCCAGCAGCCAAGGGACAGTCTATGGCTACACCTTC.

This clone was seen once. V and J are TRBV18 and TRBJ2-7, with 8 positions matching TRBD1. Trimming removed 1 base from V and 5 bases from J; junction bases left unmatched: 16. Germline CDR1 reads KGHSH; CDR2 reads LQKENI. The CDR3 extends over 18 amino acids. The CDR3 loop is CASSPQFTGTGSKDEQYF. CDR3 nucleotides: TGTGCCAGCTCACCACAATTCACCGGGACAGGAAGCAAAGACGAGCAGTACTTC.

CDR3 amino acids: CASTELGTGGHWGNYGYTF. The CDR3 DNA reads as TGCGCCAGCACCGAACTTGGGACAGGGGGCCATTGGGGTAACTATGGCTACACCTTC. This chain joins TRBV10-1 and TRBJ1-2, with TRBD1 matching 12 bases. CDR1 is WNHNN, CDR2 SYGVQD, per germline (reference sequence). J gave up 1 base and V 7 bases, and 16 bases lay outside the gene matches. This CDR3 has 19 amino acids.

The chain employs TRBV15 and TRBJ2-7; TRBD2 matches at 16 bases. The V segment lost 0 bases and the J segment 2 bases; nucleotides outside the gene matches: 7. The length of the CDR3 is 19 residues. Germline lookup yields CDR1 LNHNV and CDR2 YYDKDF (reference sequence). CDR3 amino acids: CATSRDRGTSGRAAYEQYF. The CDR3 nucleotides are TGTGCCACCAGCAGAGATCGGGGGACTAGCGGGAGGGCCGCCTACGAGCAGTACTTC.

The V call is TRBV6-5, the J call TRBJ2-1; TRBD1 matches 10 bases. The CDR3 runs 13 residues. The germline gives CDR1 MNHEY, CDR2 SVGAGI. V trimming: 2 bases; J trimming: 9 bases; junction bases outside the gene matches: 1. CDR3 sequence: CASSYGTGVEQFF. CDR3 DNA sequence: TGTGCCAGCAGTTACGGGACAGGGGTTGAGCAGTTCTTC.

The V and J genes are TRBV6-5 and TRBJ2-2; TRBD1 matches 7 bases. Germline V gene sequence: CDR1 MNHEY, CDR2 SVGAGI. CDR3 length: 13 residues. V was clipped by 8 bases and J by 1 base; unmatched bases: 1. In DNA form, the CDR3 reads TGTGCCAGCCGGACAGGGAACACCGGGGAGCTGTTTTTT. Protein sequence: CASRTGNTGELFF.

This clone was seen a few times. The chain has TRBV19 and TRBJ1-5; 7 nucleotides align to TRBD1. Germline V gene sequence: CDR1 LNHDA, CDR2 SQIVND (reference sequence). The CDR3 sequence is 15 residues long. After removal of 4 bases from V and 12 bases from J, the junction contained 15 bases not matched to a gene. CDR3 sequence: CASSTEQGLVLVQHF. The CDR3 DNA reads TGTGCCAGTAGTACAGAACAGGGGCTGGTTTTAGTCCAGCATTTT.

V and J are TRBV5-1 and TRBJ1-2; D is undetermined. The CDR3 covers 15 residues. Trimming took off 0 bases at V and 4 bases at J, with 13 bases between the two ends. Per the germline V gene, CDR1 is SGHRS and CDR2 is YFSETQ. This CDR3 is CASSLGGDRSYGYTF. For the CDR3, the DNA is TGCGCCAGCAGCTTGGGCGGGGATCGGTCCTATGGCTACACCTTC.

The genes are TRBV18 and TRBJ1-5, with D perhaps TRBD1 (5 bases). Germline V gives CDR1 KGHSH, CDR2 LQKENI. The CDR3 covers 16 residues. V lost 3 bases, J lost 7 bases, and 19 bases lay in between. The CDR3 sequence: CASSPRGGEEEQPQHF. The CDR3 DNA sequence: TGTGCCAGCTCACCCCGGGGGGGGGAAGAGGAACAGCCCCAGCATTTT.

Concerning this clone: Germline and junction disagree at one end, which may indicate a read error. The V call is TRBV6-2 or TRBV6-3, the J call TRBJ2-5; 11 nucleotides line up with TRBD2. CDR1 MNHEY and CDR2 SVGEGT come from the germline V gene. The CDR3 has 16 amino acids. CDR3 sequence: CASSYWGLAGGEIQYF. CDR3 bases: TGTGCCAGCAGTTACTGGGGCCTAGCGGGGGGAGAGATCCAGTACTTC.

This chain uses TRBV19 with TRBJ2-2; 8 nucleotides align to TRBD2. In germline, CDR1 is LNHDA, CDR2 SQIVND (reference sequence). V lost 3 bases, J lost 4 bases, and 7 bases stayed unmatched. This CDR3 is built from 16 residues. The CDR3 protein is CASSITGGTGTGELFF. CDR3 coding DNA: TGTGCCAGTAGTATTACGGGAGGGACGGGCACCGGGGAGCTGTTTTTT.

The V call is TRBV27, the J call TRBJ1-4; D not certain. The CDR3 length is 13 residues. The V gene lost 3 bases and the J gene lost 7 bases, with 9 bases spanning the gap. Germline V gene lookup returns CDR1 MNHEY and CDR2 SMNVEV (reference sequence). CDR3 nucleotides: TGTGCCAGCAGTTTCTCGGTTGGTGAAAAACTGTTTTTT. The encoded protein is CASSFSVGEKLFF.

The V and J genes are TRBV28 and TRBJ2-1; 9 positions match TRBD1. This CDR3 has 14 amino acids. V was clipped by 3 bases and J by 5 bases; unmatched bases: 2. Germline V gives CDR1 MDHEN, CDR2 SYDVKM. This CDR3 is CASSLRTGDNEQFF. In nucleotides, the CDR3 is TGTGCCAGCAGTTTGAGGACAGGGGACAATGAGCAGTTCTTC.

This chain connects TRBV7-9 to TRBJ1-2, with a tentative D call TRBD1 (6 bases). V was pared by 5 bases and J by 2 bases, with 15 bases between. This CDR3 region has 15 residues. Germline CDR1 reads SEHNR; CDR2 reads FQNEAQ (reference sequence). The CDR3 DNA reads as TGTGCCAGCAGCCTGGACGGACAGCCGAACTATGGCTACACCTTC. It yields the protein CASSLDGQPNYGYTF.